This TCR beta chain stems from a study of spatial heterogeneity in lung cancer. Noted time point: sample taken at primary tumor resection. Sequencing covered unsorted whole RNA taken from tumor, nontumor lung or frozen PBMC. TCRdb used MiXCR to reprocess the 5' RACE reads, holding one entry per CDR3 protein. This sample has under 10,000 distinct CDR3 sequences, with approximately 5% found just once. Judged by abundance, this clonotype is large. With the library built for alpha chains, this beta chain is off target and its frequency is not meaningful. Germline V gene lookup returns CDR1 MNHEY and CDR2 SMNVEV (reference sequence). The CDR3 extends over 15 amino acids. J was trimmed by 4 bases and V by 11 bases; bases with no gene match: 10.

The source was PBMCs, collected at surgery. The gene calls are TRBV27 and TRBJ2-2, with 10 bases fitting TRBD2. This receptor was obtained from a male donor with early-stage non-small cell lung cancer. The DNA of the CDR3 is TGTGCCTCCCGACTTGGACTAGCGGCCACCGGGGAGCTGTTTTTT. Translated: CASRLGLAATGELFF.